Listed below are T cell receptor beta chains from one sample, sequenced in a study of circulating tumor DNA in untreated peripheral T-cell lymphoma. Clones were read by immunoSEQ multiplex PCR, and TCRdb kept only the in-frame ones, dropping some. The listing contains 90 or so clones. Sample: cell-free DNA from blood serum. Receptors originate from a human donor with peripheral T-cell lymphoma. The CDR3 runs from the conserved cysteine through the conserved F or W. A D gene is named only where the DNA matches it firmly. Some rows have no size entry. The others give once, few or many, or a class for an expanded clone.

d_gene: -; j_gene: TRBJ1-1; len: 11; abundance: -; v_gene: TRBV2; CDR3nt: TGTGCCATCGACAGGAGGACTGAAGCTTTCTTT; CDR3aa: CAIDRRTEAFF
d_gene: -; j_gene: TRBJ1-1; len: 11; abundance: once; v_gene: TRBV29-1; CDR3nt: TGCAGCGGGATACTGGGCACTGAAGCTTTCTTT; CDR3aa: CSGILGTEAFF
d_gene: -; j_gene: TRBJ1-2; len: 14; abundance: -; v_gene: TRBV7-9; CDR3nt: TGTGCCAGCAGCCCAGACCCCGGGAACTATGGCTACACCTTC; CDR3aa: CASSPDPGNYGYTF
d_gene: TRBD2; j_gene: TRBJ2-1; len: 12; abundance: few; v_gene: TRBV30; CDR3nt: TGTGCCTGGACAGCGGGAGTTATTGAGCAGTTCTTC; CDR3aa: CAWTAGVIEQFF
d_gene: TRBD1; j_gene: TRBJ1-2; len: 15; abundance: -; v_gene: TRBV7-9; CDR3nt: TGTGCCAGCAGCTGGGGACAGGGGCCGAACTATGGCTACACCTTC; CDR3aa: CASSWGQGPNYGYTF
d_gene: -; j_gene: TRBJ1-2; len: 13; abundance: -; v_gene: TRBV6-5; CDR3nt: TGTGCCAGCAGTCCCCGGACGAGAGATGGCTACACCTTC; CDR3aa: CASSPRTRDGYTF
d_gene: -; j_gene: TRBJ2-5; len: 15; abundance: -; v_gene: TRBV12-5; CDR3nt: TGTGCTAGTGGTTTGTCGCCGCCGTACCAAGAGACCCAGTACTTC; CDR3aa: CASGLSPPYQETQYF
d_gene: TRBD2; j_gene: TRBJ2-7; len: 16; abundance: -; v_gene: TRBV5-4; CDR3nt: TGTGCCAGCAGCTTACCACCGGGACTAGCGGGAGTCGAGCAGTACTTC; CDR3aa: CASSLPPGLAGVEQYF
d_gene: -; j_gene: TRBJ2-7; len: 16; abundance: once; v_gene: TRBV6-6; CDR3nt: TGTGCCAGCAGTCTAAGGGGGACAAGAGGGAATTACGAGCAGTACTTC; CDR3aa: CASSLRGTRGNYEQYF
d_gene: -; j_gene: TRBJ1-1; len: 14; abundance: -; v_gene: TRBV19; CDR3nt: TGTGCCAGTAGTATACAGGGTGAGGGGACTGAAGCTTTCTTT; CDR3aa: CASSIQGEGTEAFF
d_gene: -; j_gene: TRBJ2-5; len: 14; abundance: once; v_gene: TRBV29-1; CDR3nt: TGCAGCGTTGATGGGTGGATGCCGGCAGAGACCCAGTACTTC; CDR3aa: CSVDGWMPAETQYF
d_gene: TRBD1; j_gene: TRBJ2-7; len: 15; abundance: -; v_gene: TRBV9; CDR3nt: TGTGCCAGCAGCGCGTACGGGACAGGGGACTACGAGCAGTACTTC; CDR3aa: CASSAYGTGDYEQYF
d_gene: -; j_gene: TRBJ2-7; len: 14; abundance: -; v_gene: TRBV16; CDR3nt: TGTGCCAGCAGCCAACCGGCGGATTCCTACGAGCAGTACTTC; CDR3aa: CASSQPADSYEQYF
d_gene: -; j_gene: TRBJ2-2; len: 17; abundance: -; v_gene: TRBV5-1; CDR3nt: TGCGCCAGCAGCTCTTTTGAGTGGGGGAGATCCGCCGGGGAGCTGTTTTTT; CDR3aa: CASSSFEWGRSAGELFF
d_gene: -; j_gene: TRBJ2-7; len: 12; abundance: -; v_gene: TRBV5-6; CDR3nt: TGTGCCAGCAGCTTCTCCTCCTACGAGCAGTACTTC; CDR3aa: CASSFSSYEQYF
d_gene: -; j_gene: TRBJ1-4; len: 14; abundance: -; v_gene: TRBV11-2; CDR3nt: TGTGCCAGCAGCTTAACCCTAAGCGAGGGAAAACTGTTTTTT; CDR3aa: CASSLTLSEGKLFF
d_gene: -; j_gene: TRBJ1-2; len: 13; abundance: -; v_gene: TRBV29-1; CDR3nt: TGCAGCGTTGTTTTTTTGGCCGGCTATGGCTACACCTTC; CDR3aa: CSVVFLAGYGYTF
d_gene: -; j_gene: TRBJ2-7; len: 13; abundance: -; v_gene: TRBV2; CDR3nt: TGTGCCAGCAAAGAGGGCCTCACTTACGAGCAGTACTTC; CDR3aa: CASKEGLTYEQYF
d_gene: TRBD2; j_gene: TRBJ2-2; len: 15; abundance: -; v_gene: TRBV5-1; CDR3nt: TGCGCCAGCAGCTTCTCCAGCGGGAGGTCCGGGGAGCTGTTTTTT; CDR3aa: CASSFSSGRSGELFF
d_gene: TRBD1; j_gene: TRBJ1-5; len: 14; abundance: -; v_gene: TRBV6-6; CDR3nt: TGTGCCAGCAGTTGGGACAGGGGGCGGCAGCCCCAGCATTTT; CDR3aa: CASSWDRGRQPQHF
d_gene: -; j_gene: TRBJ1-2; len: 14; abundance: few; v_gene: TRBV4-1; CDR3nt: TGCGCCAGCAGCCAAGATCCAGGGCCCTATGGCTACACCTTC; CDR3aa: CASSQDPGPYGYTF
d_gene: -; j_gene: TRBJ2-5; len: 12; abundance: once; v_gene: TRBV11-1; CDR3nt: TGTGCCAGCAGCTTGGACCAAGAGACCCAGTACTTC; CDR3aa: CASSLDQETQYF